This record covers a single T cell receptor (beta chain). Its antigen is unidentified. The data derive from a study of shared clonotypes between healthy human individuals. Germline CDR1 SGDLS, CDR2 YYNGEE. V was cut by 4 bases and J by 2 bases, with 14 bases left in between. The CDR3 is 15 amino acids. Overall study findings and caveats: With few donors, the genetic and exposure-history diversity represented was limited. A generally larger estimated richness was seen in naive subsets than in memory subsets.

Deep level was the assay's run setting. Sequencing used immunoSEQ multiplex PCR; TCRdb keeps in-frame clones, though not all of them. The repertoire consists of 2 million to 2.5 million clones, with approximately 93% occurring once and the leading ten covering about 0.39%. The sequencing input was naive CD4+ T cells from PBMCs. Subset given: CD45RA+ positively selected. The rearrangement uses TRBV9 and TRBJ2-3, with D maybe TRBD2 (5 bases). This sequence was found in a man younger than 35 in good health. Some clones in this sample may be carry-over from other donors' samples. CDR3 sequence: CASSLNVASTDTQYF. The DNA of the CDR3 is TGTGCCAGCAGCCTCAATGTAGCGTCCACAGATACGCAGTATTTT.